The 7 T cell receptor beta chains presented below share a single source sample, sequenced in a study of OX40 agonist ivuxolimab in advanced cancers. The receptor library was made with the immunoSEQ multiplex PCR assay. TCRdb took this table from immuneACCESS and kept in-frame rearrangements with V and J called. Such tables lack part of the clones; where checked against another copy, unresolved V genes explain under half of the gap, and the rest is unexplained. Here the sample has around 97,000 clones; roughly nine tenths occur a single time. Of the sample, more than 5% falls within the top ten clones. Sample: CD4+ or CD8+ T cells sorted from blood, taken in a trial of the OX40 agonist ivuxolimab. The receptor source for this set is an adult with an advanced solid tumor such as melanoma, head and neck, liver or kidney cancer.

The chain employs TRBV19 and TRBJ1-1; weak D call: TRBD1 (6 bases). Deletions cut 7 bases from V and 0 bases from J, with 12 bases between. The CDR3 totals 14 residues. Per the germline V gene, CDR1 is LNHDA and CDR2 is SQIVND (reference sequence). CDR3 residues: CASTPQGMNTEAFF. CDR3 nucleotide sequence: TGTGCCAGTACCCCACAGGGCATGAACACTGAAGCTTTCTTT. The full variable domain, completed using reference TRBV19 and TRBJ1-1, is DGGITQSPKYLFRKEGQNVTLSCEQNLNHDAMYWYRQDPGQGLRLIYYSQIVNDFQKGDIAEGYSVSREKKESFPLTVTSAQKNPTAFYLCASTPQGMNTEAFFGQGTRLTVV.

The chain recombines TRBV20-1 with TRBJ2-1; 8 nucleotides agree with TRBD2. The germline V gene has CDR1 DFQATT and CDR2 SNEGSKA (reference sequence). With V trimmed by 0 bases and J by 13 bases, 2 bases remained unmatched. The CDR3 is 11 amino acids. The CDR3 bases are TGCAGTGCTAGAGAGGCGGGGGGTCAGTTCTTC. This translates into CSAREAGGQFF.

This clone has only one observation. This chain uses TRBV29-1 with TRBJ2-4; D tentatively fits TRBD1 or TRBD2 (5 bases each). Germline V lookup: CDR1 SQVTM, CDR2 ANQGSEA. V lost 4 bases, J lost 9 bases, and 13 bases lay in between. CDR3 size: 12 residues. CDR3 DNA sequence: TGCAGCGTTGTCGAGGGGTCGGGCATTCAGTACTTC. It translates to CSVVEGSGIQYF.

This chain connects TRBV30 to TRBJ2-1; 11 bases agree with TRBD2. Per the germline V gene, CDR1 is GTSNPN and CDR2 is SVGIG (reference sequence). J gave up 7 bases and V 6 bases, and 8 bases lay outside the gene matches. This CDR3 spans 14 amino acids. As DNA, the CDR3 is TGTGCCTGTAAACTAGCGGGAGTAGGTAATGAGCAGTTCTTC. Translation gives CACKLAGVGNEQFF.

This clone was picked up a small number of times. The chain combines TRBV9 with TRBJ2-7; D may correspond to TRBD1 or TRBD2 (5 bases each). Trimming took 6 bases from V and 1 from J, leaving 14 bases between them. This CDR3 comprises 14 residues. Germline V gene sequence: CDR1 SGDLS, CDR2 YYNGEE. The CDR3 is CASTRDAGSYEQYF. The CDR3 DNA sequence: TGTGCCAGCACTCGGGACGCCGGATCCTACGAGCAGTACTTC. Full variable domain (remainder filled in from reference TRBV9 and TRBJ2-7): DSGVTQTPKHLITATGQRVTLRCSPRSGDLSVYWYQQSLDQGLQFLIQYYNGEERAKGNILERFSAQQFPDLHSELNLSSLELGDSALYFCASTRDAGSYEQYFGPGTRLTVT.

This chain connects TRBV30 to TRBJ2-2, with D possibly being TRBD1 or TRBD2 (6 bases each). The CDR3 runs 16 residues. Between the trimmed V and J ends, which lost 2 bases and 0 bases, there was a span of 13 bases. Germline CDR1 reads GTSNPN; CDR2 reads SVGIG (reference sequence). This CDR3 is CAWSPLGGSNTGELFF. The CDR3 DNA sequence: TGTGCCTGGAGTCCCCTAGGGGGGTCGAACACCGGGGAGCTGTTTTTT.

This chain joins TRBV7-9 and TRBJ1-5; 8 nucleotides align to TRBD1. J lost 2 bases, V lost 3 bases, and 3 bases had no gene match. Germline CDR1 SEHNR, CDR2 FQNEAQ (reference sequence). There are 15 residues in the CDR3. The CDR3 spells CASSFATGGNQPQHF. The CDR3 nucleotides are TGTGCCAGCAGCTTCGCGACAGGGGGCAATCAGCCCCAGCATTTT.